The present TCR beta chain was sequenced within a study of cytomegalovirus exposure and HLA in healthy donors. Overall study: The same platform was used for the roughly 120 validation repertoires and the 600 to 850 first-cohort repertoires, a later analysis reported.

CDR3 length: 16 residues. The V end lost 1 base, the J end lost 1 base, and 13 bases lay between the germline ends. CDR1 is SGHVS, CDR2 FQNEAQ, per germline. This clone was counted a single time. Method: immunoSEQ multiplex PCR; TCRdb's copy keeps in-frame clones and lacks some. The table lists about 360,000 clones, 86% of them singletons. Sequencing was done on a sample of PBMCs. The receptor was derived from a woman aged 18-30 years in good health and CMV-seronegative. The chain employs TRBV7-8 and TRBJ1-1, with a weak D call TRBD1 (5 bases). CDR3 in DNA: TGTGCCAGCAGCTTAGAGTCAGGGTTAGGGAACACTGAAGCTTTCTTT. Protein product: CASSLESGLGNTEAFF.